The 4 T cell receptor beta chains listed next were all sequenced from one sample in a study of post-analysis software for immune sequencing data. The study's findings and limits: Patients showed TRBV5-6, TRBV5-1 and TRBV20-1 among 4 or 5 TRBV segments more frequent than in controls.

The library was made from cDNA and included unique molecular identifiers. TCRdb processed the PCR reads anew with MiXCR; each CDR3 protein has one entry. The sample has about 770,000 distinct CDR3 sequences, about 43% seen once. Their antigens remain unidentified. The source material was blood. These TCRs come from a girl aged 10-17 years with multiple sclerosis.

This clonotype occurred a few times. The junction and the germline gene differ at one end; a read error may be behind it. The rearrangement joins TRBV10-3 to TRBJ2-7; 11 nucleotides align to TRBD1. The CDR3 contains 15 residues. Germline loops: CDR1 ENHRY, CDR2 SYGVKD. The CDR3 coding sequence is TGTGCCATCAGTCAAACCGGGACAGGGGGGTACGTGCAGTACTTC. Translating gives CAISQTGTGGYVQYF.

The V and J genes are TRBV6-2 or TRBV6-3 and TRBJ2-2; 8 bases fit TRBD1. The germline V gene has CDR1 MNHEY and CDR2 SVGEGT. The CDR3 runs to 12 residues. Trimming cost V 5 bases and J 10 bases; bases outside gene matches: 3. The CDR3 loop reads CASSQTGVELFF. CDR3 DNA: TGTGCCAGCAGTCAGACAGGGGTGGAGCTGTTTTTT.

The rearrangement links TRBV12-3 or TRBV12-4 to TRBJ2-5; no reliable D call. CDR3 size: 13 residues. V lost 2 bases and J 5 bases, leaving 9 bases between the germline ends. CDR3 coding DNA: TGTGCCAGCAGTTTAAGAGAGCTGGAGACCCAGTACTTC. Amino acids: CASSLRELETQYF.

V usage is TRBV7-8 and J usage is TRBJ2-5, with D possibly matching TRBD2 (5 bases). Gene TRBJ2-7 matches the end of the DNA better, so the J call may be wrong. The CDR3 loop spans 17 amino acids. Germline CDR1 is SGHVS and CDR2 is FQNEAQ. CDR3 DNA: TGTGCCAGCAGCTTAGTTAGGTTAGTGGGAGTTGACTACGAGCAGTACTTC. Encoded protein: CASSLVRLVGVDYEQYF.